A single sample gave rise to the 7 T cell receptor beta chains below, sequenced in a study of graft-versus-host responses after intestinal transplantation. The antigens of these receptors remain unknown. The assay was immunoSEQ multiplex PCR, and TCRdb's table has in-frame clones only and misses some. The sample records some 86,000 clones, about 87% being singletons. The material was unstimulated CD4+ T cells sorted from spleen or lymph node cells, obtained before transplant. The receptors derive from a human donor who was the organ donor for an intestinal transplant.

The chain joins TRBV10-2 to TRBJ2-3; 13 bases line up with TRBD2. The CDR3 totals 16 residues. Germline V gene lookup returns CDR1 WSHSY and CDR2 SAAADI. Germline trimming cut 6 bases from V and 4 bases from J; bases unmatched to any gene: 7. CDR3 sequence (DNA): TGCGCCAGCAGCCGCACTAGCGGGAGGGTGGCAGATACGCAGTATTTT. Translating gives CASSRTSGRVADTQYF.

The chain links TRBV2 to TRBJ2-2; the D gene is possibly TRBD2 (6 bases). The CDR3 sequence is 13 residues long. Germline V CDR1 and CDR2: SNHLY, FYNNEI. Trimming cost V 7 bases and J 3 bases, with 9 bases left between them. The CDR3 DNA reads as TGTGCCAGCAACGGGGAGGACACCGGGGAGCTGTTTTTT. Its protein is CASNGEDTGELFF.

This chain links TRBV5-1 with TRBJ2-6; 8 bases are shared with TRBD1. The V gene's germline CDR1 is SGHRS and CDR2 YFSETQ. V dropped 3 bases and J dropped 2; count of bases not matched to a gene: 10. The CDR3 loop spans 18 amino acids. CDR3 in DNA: TGCGCCAGCAGCTCAACACAGGGGGAAGTCACTGGGGCCAACGTCCTGACTTTC. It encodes CASSSTQGEVTGANVLTF.

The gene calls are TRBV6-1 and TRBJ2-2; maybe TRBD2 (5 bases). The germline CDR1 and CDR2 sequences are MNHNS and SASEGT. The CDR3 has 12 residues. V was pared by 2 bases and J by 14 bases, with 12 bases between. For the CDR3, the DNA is TGTGCCAGCAGTGAACTGAGGGTTCGTCTGTTTTTT. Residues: CASSELRVRLFF.

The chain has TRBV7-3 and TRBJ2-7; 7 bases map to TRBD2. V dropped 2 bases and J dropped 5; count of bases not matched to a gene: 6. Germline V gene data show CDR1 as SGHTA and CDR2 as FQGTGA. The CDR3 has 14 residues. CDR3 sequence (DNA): TGTGCCAGCAGCTTATCCGCGGGAGTAAACGAGCAGTACTTC. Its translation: CASSLSAGVNEQYF.

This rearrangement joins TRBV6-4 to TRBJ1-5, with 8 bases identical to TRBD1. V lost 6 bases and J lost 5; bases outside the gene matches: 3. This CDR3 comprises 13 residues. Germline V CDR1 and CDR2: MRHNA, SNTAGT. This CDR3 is CASSVTGDQPQHF. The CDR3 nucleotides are TGTGCCAGCAGCGTGACAGGGGATCAGCCCCAGCATTTT.

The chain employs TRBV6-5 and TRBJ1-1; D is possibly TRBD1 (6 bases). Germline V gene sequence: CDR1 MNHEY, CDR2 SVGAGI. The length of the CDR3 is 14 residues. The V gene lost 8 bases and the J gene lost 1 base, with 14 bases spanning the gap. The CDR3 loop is CASRGGQQNTEAFF. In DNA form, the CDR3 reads TGTGCCAGCCGGGGCGGACAGCAGAACACTGAAGCTTTCTTT.